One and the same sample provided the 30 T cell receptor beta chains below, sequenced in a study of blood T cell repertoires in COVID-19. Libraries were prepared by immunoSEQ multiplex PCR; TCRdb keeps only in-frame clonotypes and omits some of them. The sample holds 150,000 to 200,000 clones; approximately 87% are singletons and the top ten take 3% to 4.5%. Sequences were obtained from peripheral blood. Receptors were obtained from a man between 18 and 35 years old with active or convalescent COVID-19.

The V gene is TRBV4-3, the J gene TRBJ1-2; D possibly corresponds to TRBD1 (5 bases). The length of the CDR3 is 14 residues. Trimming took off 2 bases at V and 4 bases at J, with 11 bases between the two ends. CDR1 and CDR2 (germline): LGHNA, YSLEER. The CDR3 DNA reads TGCGCCAGCAGCCAACGGCGGGGGATCTATGGCTACACCTTC. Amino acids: CASSQRRGIYGYTF.

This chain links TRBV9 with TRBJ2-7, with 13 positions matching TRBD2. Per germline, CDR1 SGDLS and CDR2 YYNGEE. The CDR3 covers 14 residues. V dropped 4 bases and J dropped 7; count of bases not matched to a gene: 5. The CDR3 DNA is TGTGCCAGCAGCCCGGGACTAGCGGGAACGGAGCAGTACTTC. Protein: CASSPGLAGTEQYF.

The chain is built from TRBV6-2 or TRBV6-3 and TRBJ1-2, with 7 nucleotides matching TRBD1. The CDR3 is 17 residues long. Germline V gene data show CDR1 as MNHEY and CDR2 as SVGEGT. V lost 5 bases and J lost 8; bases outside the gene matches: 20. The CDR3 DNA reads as TGTGCCAGCAGTCCACCCGTCAGACAGGGAAGAAAAAGCGGCTACACCTTC. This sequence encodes CASSPPVRQGRKSGYTF.

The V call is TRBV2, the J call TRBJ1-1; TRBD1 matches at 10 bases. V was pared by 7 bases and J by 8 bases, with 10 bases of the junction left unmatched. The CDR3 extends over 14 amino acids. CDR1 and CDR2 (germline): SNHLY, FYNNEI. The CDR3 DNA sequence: TGTGCCAGCACTGAGGGACAGGGGTCTGGGGAAGCTTTCTTT. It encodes CASTEGQGSGEAFF.

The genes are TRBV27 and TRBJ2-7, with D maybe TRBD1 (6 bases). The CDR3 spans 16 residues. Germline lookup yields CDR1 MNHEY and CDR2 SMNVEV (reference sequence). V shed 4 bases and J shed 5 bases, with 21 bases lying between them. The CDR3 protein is CASSSLTGYPPDEQYF. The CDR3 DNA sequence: TGTGCCAGCAGTTCCCTCACAGGGTATCCCCCCGACGAGCAGTACTTC.

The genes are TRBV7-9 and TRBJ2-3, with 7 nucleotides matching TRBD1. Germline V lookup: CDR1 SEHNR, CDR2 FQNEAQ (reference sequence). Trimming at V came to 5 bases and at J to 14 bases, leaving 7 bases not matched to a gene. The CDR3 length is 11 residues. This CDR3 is CASSPGTAPYF. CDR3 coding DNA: TGTGCCAGCAGCCCGGGGACAGCCCCGTATTTT.

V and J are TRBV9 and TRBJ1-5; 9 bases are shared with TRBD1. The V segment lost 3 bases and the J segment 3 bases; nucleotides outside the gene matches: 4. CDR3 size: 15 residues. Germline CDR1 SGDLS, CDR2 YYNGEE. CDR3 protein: CASSGGQGFNQPQHF. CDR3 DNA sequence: TGTGCCAGCAGCGGGGGACAGGGCTTCAATCAGCCCCAGCATTTT.

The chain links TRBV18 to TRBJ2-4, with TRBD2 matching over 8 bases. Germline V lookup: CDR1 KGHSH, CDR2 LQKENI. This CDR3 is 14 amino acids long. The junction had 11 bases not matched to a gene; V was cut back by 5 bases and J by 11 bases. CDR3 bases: TGTGCCAGCTCAACGGGGGGGACGGATTTGGTTCAGTACTTC. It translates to CASSTGGTDLVQYF.

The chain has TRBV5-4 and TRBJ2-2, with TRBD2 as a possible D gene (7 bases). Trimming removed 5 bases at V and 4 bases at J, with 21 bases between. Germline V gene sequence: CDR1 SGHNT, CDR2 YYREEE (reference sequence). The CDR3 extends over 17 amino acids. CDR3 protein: CASRALRGGSGTGELFF. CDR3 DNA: TGTGCCAGCAGGGCCCTCAGGGGCGGGAGCGGCACCGGGGAGCTGTTTTTT.

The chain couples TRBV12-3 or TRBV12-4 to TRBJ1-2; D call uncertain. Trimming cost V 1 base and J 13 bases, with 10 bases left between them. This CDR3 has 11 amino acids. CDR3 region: CASSLGPLPTF. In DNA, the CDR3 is TGTGCCAGCAGTTTAGGGCCGCTTCCCACCTTC.

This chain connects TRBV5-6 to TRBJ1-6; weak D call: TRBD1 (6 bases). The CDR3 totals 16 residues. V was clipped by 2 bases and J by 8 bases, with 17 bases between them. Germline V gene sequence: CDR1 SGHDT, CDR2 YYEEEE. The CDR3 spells CASSFSLHYRDSPLHF. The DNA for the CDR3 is TGTGCCAGCAGCTTCTCCTTACATTACAGGGATTCACCCCTCCACTTT. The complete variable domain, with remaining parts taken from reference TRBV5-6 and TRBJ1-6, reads DAGVTQSPTHLIKTRGQQVTLRCSPKSGHDTVSWYQQALGQGPQFIFQYYEEEERQRGNFPDRFSGHQFPNYSSELNVNALLLGDSALYLCASSFSLHYRDSPLHFGNGTRLTVT.

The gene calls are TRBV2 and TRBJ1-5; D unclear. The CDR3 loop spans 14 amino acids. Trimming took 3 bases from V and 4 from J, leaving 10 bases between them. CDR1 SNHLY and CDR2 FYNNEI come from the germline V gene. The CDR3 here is CASSDKAANQPQHF. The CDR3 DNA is TGTGCCAGCAGTGACAAGGCAGCGAATCAGCCCCAGCATTTT. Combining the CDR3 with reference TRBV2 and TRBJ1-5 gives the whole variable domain EPEVTQTPSHQVTQMGQEVILRCVPISNHLYFYWYRQILGQKVEFLVSFYNNEISEKSEIFDDQFSVERPDGSNFTLKIRSTKLEDSAMYFCASSDKAANQPQHFGDGTRLSIL.

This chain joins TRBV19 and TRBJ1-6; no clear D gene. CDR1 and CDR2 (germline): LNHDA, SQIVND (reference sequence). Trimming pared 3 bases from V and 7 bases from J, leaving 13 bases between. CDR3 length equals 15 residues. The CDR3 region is CASSIRRSLNSPLHF. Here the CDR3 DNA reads TGTGCCAGTAGTATTCGCAGGTCCCTGAATTCACCCCTCCACTTT.

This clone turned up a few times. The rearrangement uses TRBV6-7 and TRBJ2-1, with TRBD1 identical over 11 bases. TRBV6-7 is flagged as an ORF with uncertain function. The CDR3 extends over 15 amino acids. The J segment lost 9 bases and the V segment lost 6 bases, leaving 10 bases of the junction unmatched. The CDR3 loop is CASSLRDRGSGEQFF. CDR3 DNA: TGTGCCAGCAGCCTCCGGGACAGGGGGTCCGGTGAGCAGTTCTTC.

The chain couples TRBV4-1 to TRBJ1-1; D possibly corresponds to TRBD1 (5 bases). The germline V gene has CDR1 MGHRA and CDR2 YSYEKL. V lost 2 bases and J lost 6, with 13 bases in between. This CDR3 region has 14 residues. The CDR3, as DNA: TGCGCCAGCAGCCAAACAGGCGGGGTAGCTGAAGCTTTCTTT. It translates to CASSQTGGVAEAFF.

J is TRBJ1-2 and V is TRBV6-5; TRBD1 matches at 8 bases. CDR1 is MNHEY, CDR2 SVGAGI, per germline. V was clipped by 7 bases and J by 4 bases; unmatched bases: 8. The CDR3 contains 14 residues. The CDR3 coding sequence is TGTGCCAGCAACCTAGGACAGGGCGGCTATGGCTACACCTTC. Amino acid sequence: CASNLGQGGYGYTF.

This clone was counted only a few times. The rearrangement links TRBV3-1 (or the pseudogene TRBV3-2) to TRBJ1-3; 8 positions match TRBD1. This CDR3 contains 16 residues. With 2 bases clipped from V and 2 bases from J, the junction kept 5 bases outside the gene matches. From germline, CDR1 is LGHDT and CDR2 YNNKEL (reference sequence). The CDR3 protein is CASSQLTGVPGNTIYF. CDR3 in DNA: TGTGCCAGCAGCCAACTGACAGGGGTCCCTGGAAACACCATATATTTT.

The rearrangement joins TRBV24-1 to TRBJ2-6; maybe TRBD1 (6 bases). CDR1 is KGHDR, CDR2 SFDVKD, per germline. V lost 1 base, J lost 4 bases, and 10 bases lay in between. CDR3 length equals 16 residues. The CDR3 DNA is TGTGCCACCAGTGATTTCAGGCAGGGGGGGGCCAACGTCCTGACTTTC. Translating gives CATSDFRQGGANVLTF.

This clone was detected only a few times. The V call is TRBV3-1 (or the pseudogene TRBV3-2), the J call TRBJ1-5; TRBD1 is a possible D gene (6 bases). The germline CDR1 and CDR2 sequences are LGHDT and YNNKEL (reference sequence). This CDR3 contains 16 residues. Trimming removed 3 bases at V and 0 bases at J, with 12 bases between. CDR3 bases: TGTGCCAGCAGCCAGACAGGACAGCCTAGCAATCAGCCCCAGCATTTT. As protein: CASSQTGQPSNQPQHF.

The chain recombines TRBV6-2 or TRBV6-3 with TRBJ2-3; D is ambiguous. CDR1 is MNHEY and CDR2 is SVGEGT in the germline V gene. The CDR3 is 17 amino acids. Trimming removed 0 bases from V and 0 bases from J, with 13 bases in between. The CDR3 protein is CASSYSTDLSSTDTQYF. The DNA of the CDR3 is TGTGCCAGCAGTTACTCGACCGACTTGAGTAGCACAGATACGCAGTATTTT.

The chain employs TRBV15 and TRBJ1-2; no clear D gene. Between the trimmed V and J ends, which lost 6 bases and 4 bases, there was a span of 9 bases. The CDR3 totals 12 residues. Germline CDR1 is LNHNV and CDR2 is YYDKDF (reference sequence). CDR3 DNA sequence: TGTGCCACCAGTTGGGAGCTCTATGGCTACACCTTC. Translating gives CATSWELYGYTF.

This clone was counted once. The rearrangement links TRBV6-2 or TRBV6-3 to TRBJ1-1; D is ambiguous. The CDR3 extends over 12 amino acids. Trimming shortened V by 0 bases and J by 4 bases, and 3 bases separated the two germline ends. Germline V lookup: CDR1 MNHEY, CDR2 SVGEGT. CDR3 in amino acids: CASSYSATEAFF. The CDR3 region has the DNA TGTGCCAGCAGTTACTCGGCCACTGAAGCTTTCTTT.

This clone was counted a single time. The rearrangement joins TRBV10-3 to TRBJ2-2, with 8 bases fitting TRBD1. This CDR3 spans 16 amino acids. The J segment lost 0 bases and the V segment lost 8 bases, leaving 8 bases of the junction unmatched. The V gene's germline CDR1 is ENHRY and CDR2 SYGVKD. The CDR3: CAIGDSTGANTGELFF. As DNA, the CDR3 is TGTGCCATCGGGGACTCGACAGGGGCGAACACCGGGGAGCTGTTTTTT.

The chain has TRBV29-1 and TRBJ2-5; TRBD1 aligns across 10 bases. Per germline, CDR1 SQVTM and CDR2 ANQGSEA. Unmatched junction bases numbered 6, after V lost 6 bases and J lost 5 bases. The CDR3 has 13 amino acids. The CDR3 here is CSVQKGQGETQYF. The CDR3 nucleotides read TGCAGCGTACAAAAGGGACAGGGGGAGACCCAGTACTTC.

The CDR3 coding sequence is TGTGCCAGCAGTTACTCGAGTGCGGGACCGTACTATGGCTACACCTTC. It is translated as CASSYSSAGPYYGYTF. V usage is TRBV6-5 and J usage is TRBJ1-2, with a weak D call TRBD1 (5 bases). The CDR3 extends over 16 amino acids. V shed 0 bases and J shed 3 bases, with 14 bases lying between them. Germline loops: CDR1 MNHEY, CDR2 SVGAGI.

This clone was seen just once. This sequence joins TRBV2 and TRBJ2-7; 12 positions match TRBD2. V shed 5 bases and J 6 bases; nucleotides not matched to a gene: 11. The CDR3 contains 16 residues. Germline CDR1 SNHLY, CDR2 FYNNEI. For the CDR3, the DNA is TGTGCCAGCAGTAGTAGAAGACTAGCGGGAGATGGCGAGCAGTACTTC. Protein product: CASSSRRLAGDGEQYF.

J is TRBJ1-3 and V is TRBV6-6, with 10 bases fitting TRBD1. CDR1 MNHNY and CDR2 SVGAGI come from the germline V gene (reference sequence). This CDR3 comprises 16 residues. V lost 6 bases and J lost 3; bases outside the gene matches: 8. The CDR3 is CASRSTGGAFGNTIYF. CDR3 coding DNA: TGTGCCAGCAGATCGACAGGGGGCGCGTTTGGAAACACCATATATTTT.

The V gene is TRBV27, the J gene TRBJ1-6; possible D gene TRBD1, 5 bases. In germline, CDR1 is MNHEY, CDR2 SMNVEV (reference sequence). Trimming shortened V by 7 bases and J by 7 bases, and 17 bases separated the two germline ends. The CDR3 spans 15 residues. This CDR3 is CASTHEYRSNSPLHF. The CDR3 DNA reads TGTGCCAGCACCCACGAGTACAGGTCAAATTCACCCCTCCACTTT.

This CDR3 reads CATSRGASGTYEQYF. The CDR3 nucleotides are TGTGCCACCAGCAGAGGAGCTAGCGGGACCTACGAGCAGTACTTC. V is TRBV15 and J is TRBJ2-7, with 9 bases aligning to TRBD2. The CDR3 sequence is 15 residues long. V shed 1 base, J shed 2 bases, and the junction held 3 bases outside the gene matches. CDR1 is LNHNV, CDR2 YYDKDF, per germline (reference sequence).

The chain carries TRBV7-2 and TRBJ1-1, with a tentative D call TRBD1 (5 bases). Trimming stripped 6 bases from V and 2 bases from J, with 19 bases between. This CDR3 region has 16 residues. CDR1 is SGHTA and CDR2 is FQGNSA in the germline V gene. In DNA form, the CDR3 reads TGTGCCAGCAGAATATATTTGGGGGGACCTAACACTGAAGCTTTCTTT. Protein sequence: CASRIYLGGPNTEAFF.